This T cell receptor beta chain was found in a study of blood T cell repertoires in COVID-19. About the research overall: Some COVID-19 samples were acute and others convalescent; all came from the United States, Italy and Spain.

Per the original methods: Cell counts per sample came from amplifying reference gene primers. The method was immunoSEQ multiplex PCR; TCRdb's version includes in-frame clones alone and lacks a portion of them. V and J calls and clone size are copied from that table; D and trimming were computed from the DNA. Among 140,000 to 150,000 clones listed, 80% to 90% were seen once. Trimming took off 0 bases at V and 4 bases at J, with 14 bases between the two ends. Germline CDR1 is SGHRS and CDR2 is YFSETQ. CDR3 length equals 15 residues. V usage is TRBV5-1 and J usage is TRBJ2-7, with D hard to call. The TCR was taken from a man aged 55 to 69 with active or convalescent COVID-19. The specimen sequenced was peripheral blood. CDR3 protein: CASSLAGEALYEQYF. The CDR3 DNA is TGCGCCAGCAGCTTGGCCGGAGAAGCGCTATACGAGCAGTACTTC.